Given below is one TCR beta chain in context. The CDR3 sequence is 16 residues long. Germline-derived CDR1 and CDR2 are SGHNT and YYREEE (reference sequence). V shed 4 bases, J shed 2 bases, and the junction held 9 bases outside the gene matches. The data stem from a study of blood T cell repertoires in COVID-19. Study at large: The United States, Italy and Spain were the sources of the acute and convalescent COVID-19 samples. Sources were T cells, B-cell-depleted T cells, or PBMCs; the material itself was cDNA or gDNA.

Someone with COVID-19 had been met by exposed participants within 2 weeks before study entry. Source study methods: Estimates of nucleated cell counts were drawn from the amplification of reference gene primers. Some clones are missing from TCRdb's copy, which holds only in-frame ones; the method was immunoSEQ multiplex PCR. The D gene and trimming were derived from the DNA, and the V and J assignments and clone size from that table. This table has about 320,000 clones, around 85% appearing once. The material sequenced was PBMCs or T cells enriched from blood (not recorded which). The V call is TRBV5-4, the J call TRBJ2-1; the match to TRBD2 covers 7 bases. The sequence was obtained from a woman aged 25 to 39 who had been exposed to COVID-19. CDR3 sequence (DNA): TGTGCCAGCAGCGCTCAGCTCCTAGCGGCCTACAATGAGCAGTTCTTC. This sequence encodes CASSAQLLAAYNEQFF.